A selection of T cell receptor beta chains follows, all from one sample in a study of cytomegalovirus exposure and HLA in healthy donors. Data came from immunoSEQ multiplex PCR; TCRdb stores just in-frame clones and leaves some out. The sample has roughly 190,000 clones; about four fifths are singletons. The material sequenced was PBMCs. These receptors were obtained from a girl aged 10-17 years in good health and CMV-seropositive. Each CDR3 is given with its conserved first and last residue. D genes are given only for firm matches. Where a row states a size, it is once, few, many or the class of an expanded clone; other rows omit it.

>TRBJ2-1|TRBV5-1|TRBD1|NA
TGCGCCAGCAGCTTGGGACAGGGAGTCAACAATGAGCAGTTCTTC
CASSLGQGVNNEQFF
>TRBJ1-4|TRBV5-6|NA|NA
TGTGCCAGCAGCTCCGCCCCCACAGGACGTTGGGAAAAACTGTTTTTT
CASSSAPTGRWEKLFF
>TRBJ1-3|TRBV7-6|NA|once
TGTGCCAGCAGCTTAGCGATGGACTTTGGAAACACCATATATTTT
CASSLAMDFGNTIYF
>TRBJ1-2|TRBV6-6|NA|NA
TGTGCCAGCAGGGAGTACCTCTATGGCTACACCTTC
CASREYLYGYTF
>TRBJ1-4|TRBV10-2|TRBD1|NA
TGCGCCAGCAGTCCCTGGGGCCAGGGGGCGCGAGGGATGAGTTTGGGACTGTTTTTT
CASSPWGQGARGMSLGLFF
>TRBJ1-1|TRBV4-2|TRBD1|few
TGTGCCAGCAGCCAATCCCCCGGGACAGGGTTCCCTGAAGCTTTCTTT
CASSQSPGTGFPEAFF
>TRBJ2-7|TRBV29-1|NA|NA
TGCAGCGTTGAAGTTAGCCTAGCTTCGCCCTACGAGCAGTACTTC
CSVEVSLASPYEQYF
>TRBJ1-6|TRBV7-2|NA|NA
TGTGCCAGCAGCTTAGTTGCAGACACTAATTCACCCCTCCACTTT
CASSLVADTNSPLHF
>TRBJ2-3|TRBV11-3|NA|few
TGTGCCAGCAGCTTAGTGGAGGGCGCGGGAGATACGCAGTATTTT
CASSLVEGAGDTQYF
>TRBJ1-5|TRBV10-2|TRBD1|NA
TGCGCCAGCAGTGATTCTCAGGGGGCTTACAATCAGCCCCAGCATTTT
CASSDSQGAYNQPQHF
>TRBJ2-7|TRBV6-5|TRBD1|NA
TGTGCCAGCAGTTACTCGAGGACAGGGGCGTACGAGCAGTACTTC
CASSYSRTGAYEQYF
>TRBJ1-3|TRBV11-2|TRBD1|NA
TGTGCCAGTCGGGGGACAGGGTCTGGAAACACCATATATTTT
CASRGTGSGNTIYF
>TRBJ1-4|TRBV27|NA|NA
TGTGCCAGCAGTTGGGACACCCTTAATGAAAAACTGTTTTTT
CASSWDTLNEKLFF